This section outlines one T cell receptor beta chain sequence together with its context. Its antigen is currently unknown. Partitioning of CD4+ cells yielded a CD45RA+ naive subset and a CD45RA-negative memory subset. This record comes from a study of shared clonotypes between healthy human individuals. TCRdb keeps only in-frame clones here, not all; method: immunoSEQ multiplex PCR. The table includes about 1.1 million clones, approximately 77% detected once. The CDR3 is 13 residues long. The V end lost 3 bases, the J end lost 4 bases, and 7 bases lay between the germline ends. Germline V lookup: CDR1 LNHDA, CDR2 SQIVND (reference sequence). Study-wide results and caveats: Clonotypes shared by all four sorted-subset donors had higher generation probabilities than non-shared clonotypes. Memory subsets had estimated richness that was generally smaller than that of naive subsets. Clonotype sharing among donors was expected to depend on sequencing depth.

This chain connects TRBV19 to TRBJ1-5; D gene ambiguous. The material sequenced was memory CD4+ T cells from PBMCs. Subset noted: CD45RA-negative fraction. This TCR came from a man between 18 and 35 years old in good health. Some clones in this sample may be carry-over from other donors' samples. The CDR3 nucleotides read TGTGCCAGTAGTATCCCCAGAAATCAGCCCCAGCATTTT. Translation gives CASSIPRNQPQHF.